This T cell receptor beta chain emerged from a study of CD8+CD57+ T cells in acquired aplastic anemia. Germline CDR1 is SSHAT and CDR2 is FNYEAQ (reference sequence). The CDR3 runs to 12 residues. In the case of this clonotype: Its target is not known.

Study-level findings and limits: CD8+ Simpson's diversity in patients was not significantly different from that in controls.

Individuals selected for sequencing had exhibited CD8+CD57+ cell expansion on flow cytometry. The use of genomic DNA as template underpinned the TCR beta VDJ and CDR3 profiling. TCRdb used MiXCR to reprocess the reads, holding one entry per CDR3 protein. The table has 270,000 or so distinct CDR3 sequences, 70% to 85% seen once; the top ten hold 35% to 50%. The chain recombines TRBV7-7 with TRBJ2-3; D is uncertain. This sequence was found in a human donor with aplastic anemia. Sequencing used sorted CD4+, CD8+, or CD8+CD57+ T cells (not recorded which) from PBMCs. In DNA form, the CDR3 reads TGTTCTAGTAGGGTAGGGTCAGATACGCAGTATTTT. Protein: CSSRVGSDTQYF.